These 30 T cell receptor beta chains were sequenced from one sample in a study of post-analysis software for immune sequencing data. Built from TCR beta cDNA, the libraries had unique molecular identifiers in them. TCRdb processed the PCR reads anew with MiXCR; each CDR3 protein has one entry. The sample lists approximately 570,000 distinct CDR3 sequences; around 40% were seen once. No antigen has been identified for these receptors. Overall study findings and caveats: Controls had lower frequencies than patients of five TRBV segments, which included TRBV5-6, TRBV5-1 and TRBV20-1.

Sequenced sample: blood. The receptors were gathered from a girl aged 5-17 years with multiple sclerosis.

This clonotype has more than one count but fewer than ten. CDR3 nucleotides: TGCGCCAGCAGCTTAATTTCAGGGGTGCGAACCGGGGAGCTGTTTTTT. Its translation is CASSLISGVRTGELFF. The V gene is TRBV5-1, the J gene TRBJ2-2; D possibly corresponds to TRBD1 (6 bases). The CDR3 spans 16 residues. Trimming cost V 2 bases and J 5 bases, with 16 bases left between them. CDR1 is SGHRS, CDR2 YFSETQ, per germline.

This clonotype was found many times. The chain employs TRBV6-4 and TRBJ2-1, with TRBD2 identical over 9 bases. Germline CDR1 is MRHNA and CDR2 is SNTAGT. This CDR3 has 16 residues. The trim removed 3 bases at V and 4 bases at J, leaving 7 bases unmatched. The CDR3 loop is CASSEKAAGGYNEQFF. The CDR3 DNA sequence: TGTGCCAGCAGTGAAAAGGCAGCGGGGGGTTACAATGAGCAGTTCTTC.

The rearrangement joins TRBV29-1 to TRBJ1-2; 9 nucleotides line up with TRBD1. This CDR3 has 14 amino acids. After removal of 5 bases from V and 0 bases from J, the junction contained 4 bases not matched to a gene. Germline V lookup: CDR1 SQVTM, CDR2 ANQGSEA. The CDR3 nucleotides are TGCAGCGTTTGGGACAGGGACCCTAACTATGGCTACACCTTC. Its translation is CSVWDRDPNYGYTF.

The rearrangement joins TRBV5-1 to TRBJ2-5; no definite D call. Trimming removed 2 bases at V and 4 bases at J, with 15 bases between. The CDR3 has 15 amino acids. Germline CDR1 reads SGHRS; CDR2 reads YFSETQ. CDR3 DNA sequence: TGCGCCAGCAGCTTAACCTCAGGAGAAGGAGAGACCCAGTACTTC. It translates to CASSLTSGEGETQYF.

The chain links TRBV12-3 or TRBV12-4 to TRBJ1-2, with D perhaps TRBD1 (5 bases). V was pared by 1 base and J by 4 bases, with 13 bases between. This CDR3 has 15 residues. The CDR3 DNA sequence: TGTGCCAGCAGTTTAGGCCCTCGGGGCCCCTATGGCTACACCTTC. As protein: CASSLGPRGPYGYTF.

The rearrangement joins TRBV29-1 to TRBJ2-3, with TRBD2 matching over 8 bases. The germline V gene has CDR1 SQVTM and CDR2 ANQGSEA. With V trimmed by 5 bases and J by 0 bases, 4 bases remained unmatched. This CDR3 has 14 residues. The CDR3 nucleotides are TGCAGCGTTCGGGGGGGGACTAGCACAGATACGCAGTATTTT. Protein product: CSVRGGTSTDTQYF.

V usage is TRBV18 and J usage is TRBJ1-5; 9 bases are shared with TRBD1. The CDR3 totals 16 residues. In germline, CDR1 is KGHSH, CDR2 LQKENI. Trimming took 4 bases from V and 5 from J; bases not matched to a gene: 9. The DNA for the CDR3 is TGTGCCAGCTCACGAGATTCGACAGGGGGGGATCAGCCCCAGCATTTT. Encoded protein: CASSRDSTGGDQPQHF.

The rearrangement joins TRBV7-9 to TRBJ2-1, with D possibly being TRBD2 (5 bases). Germline CDR1 reads SEHNR; CDR2 reads FQNEAQ (reference sequence). Deletions cut 8 bases from V and 8 bases from J, with 16 bases between. This CDR3 region has 13 residues. CDR3 coding DNA: TGTGCCAGCCGCATAGATAGCGCGGATGAGCAGTTCTTC. This codes for CASRIDSADEQFF.

The chain couples TRBV2 to TRBJ1-4; no definite D call. V was cut by 7 bases and J by 10 bases, with 16 bases left in between. Germline V gene data show CDR1 as SNHLY and CDR2 as FYNNEI. This CDR3 is built from 13 residues. The CDR3 reads CASMVLPRGKLFF. For the CDR3, the DNA is TGTGCCAGCATGGTGCTCCCTCGGGGAAAACTGTTTTTT. The whole variable domain, remainder taken from reference TRBV2 and TRBJ1-4, is EPEVTQTPSHQVTQMGQEVILRCVPISNHLYFYWYRQILGQKVEFLVSFYNNEISEKSEIFDDQFSVERPDGSNFTLKIRSTKLEDSAMYFCASMVLPRGKLFFGSGTQLSVL.

CDR3 sequence (DNA): TGTGCCAGCAGCTTAGCGGTTATCGGTGGGGCCGAGGCGGCCCAGCATTTT. Translation: CASSLAVIGGAEAAQHF. The rearrangement links TRBV7-9 to TRBJ1-5, with D possibly TRBD1 on 5 matching bases. This CDR3 has 17 residues. Trimming took off 0 bases at V and 11 bases at J, with 23 bases between the two ends. CDR1 and CDR2 from the germline V gene are SEHNR and FQNEAQ (reference sequence).

V gene TRBV12-3 or TRBV12-4 combines with J gene TRBJ2-5; weak D call: TRBD2 (5 bases). V lost 3 bases to trimming and J lost 4 bases, with 9 bases between them. This CDR3 spans 13 amino acids. CDR3 nucleotide sequence: TGTGCCAGCAGTTTTAGGAGGTTAGAGACCCAGTACTTC. Its protein is CASSFRRLETQYF.

V gene TRBV10-3 combines with J gene TRBJ1-6; 9 bases align to TRBD1. Germline V gives CDR1 ENHRY, CDR2 SYGVKD. J lost 3 bases, V lost 4 bases, and 1 base had no gene match. The CDR3 length is 15 residues. CDR3 protein: CAISGDRVYNSPLHF. In nucleotides, the CDR3 is TGTGCCATCAGTGGGGACAGGGTCTATAATTCACCCCTCCACTTT.

The rearrangement uses TRBV29-1 and TRBJ1-4; a weak D match, TRBD1 (5 bases). V was shortened by 4 bases and J by 7 bases, with 13 bases between the two germline ends. Per the germline V gene, CDR1 is SQVTM and CDR2 is ANQGSEA. The CDR3 is 13 residues long. The CDR3 DNA sequence: TGCAGCGTTGCCGGGGGGGGACGTGAAAAACTGTTTTTT. Protein product: CSVAGGGREKLFF. The complete variable domain, with remaining parts taken from reference TRBV29-1 and TRBJ1-4, reads SAVISQKPSRDICQRGTSLTIQCQVDSQVTMMFWYRQQPGQSLTLIATANQGSEATYESGFVIDKFPISRPNLTFSTLTVSNMSPEDSSIYLCSVAGGGREKLFFGSGTQLSVL.

The V and J genes are TRBV4-1 and TRBJ2-3; 7 positions match TRBD2. Germline V gene data show CDR1 as MGHRA and CDR2 as YSYEKL. This CDR3 region has 17 residues. V lost 4 bases and J lost 3; bases outside the gene matches: 13. CDR3 coding DNA: TGCGCCAGCAGCCCCTCGCCAGCAGCGGGGACGACAGATACGCAGTATTTT. Translation: CASSPSPAAGTTDTQYF.

The chain uses TRBV12-3 or TRBV12-4 and TRBJ2-5, with 13 positions matching TRBD2. V shed 5 bases, J shed 4 bases, and the junction held 16 bases outside the gene matches. The CDR3 totals 19 residues. CDR3 sequence reads: CASSLGLAGVIYQGETQYF. CDR3 coding DNA: TGTGCCAGCAGTCTCGGACTAGCGGGAGTAATATATCAGGGAGAGACCCAGTACTTC.

V is TRBV12-3 or TRBV12-4 and J is TRBJ2-1; D remains ambiguous. The V and J ends lost 5 bases and 1 base respectively, with 9 bases between them. CDR3 length: 14 amino acids. DNA of the CDR3: TGTGCCAGCAGTCTGACCTATTCCTACAATGAGCAGTTCTTC. Its translation is CASSLTYSYNEQFF.

The chain combines TRBV6-2 or TRBV6-3 with TRBJ2-7, with 8 bases identical to TRBD2. Germline values: CDR1 MNHEY, CDR2 SVGEGT. This CDR3 contains 13 residues. V lost 7 bases and J lost 7; bases outside the gene matches: 9. The CDR3 is CASKERERGEQYF. CDR3 DNA: TGTGCCAGCAAGGAGCGGGAGCGGGGTGAGCAGTACTTC.

The gene calls are TRBV10-3 and TRBJ2-5, with TRBD1 matching over 7 bases. This CDR3 region has 13 residues. CDR1 ENHRY and CDR2 SYGVKD come from the germline V gene. J was trimmed by 3 bases and V by 6 bases; bases with no gene match: 4. CDR3 residues: CAIRGTVEETQYF. For the CDR3, the DNA is TGTGCCATCAGAGGGACAGTTGAAGAGACCCAGTACTTC.

There are a few counts of this clonotype. This sequence joins TRBV9 and TRBJ2-5; D may be TRBD1 (5 bases). CDR1 is SGDLS and CDR2 is YYNGEE in the germline V gene. V was trimmed by 0 bases and J by 0 bases, leaving 9 bases between them. The CDR3 length is 15 residues. DNA for the CDR3: TGTGCCAGCAGCGTAGGGGCGACAGACCAAGAGACCCAGTACTTC. Translation gives CASSVGATDQETQYF.

The V gene is TRBV5-1, the J gene TRBJ2-7; D ambiguous. CDR3 length: 15 amino acids. Trimming shortened V by 5 bases and J by 2 bases, and 17 bases separated the two germline ends. Germline V lookup: CDR1 SGHRS, CDR2 YFSETQ. CDR3 protein: CASSTDTGVTYEQYF. The DNA of the CDR3 is TGCGCCAGCAGTACTGACACCGGTGTCACCTACGAGCAGTACTTC.

For this clonotype: Here the CDR3 omits its conserved ending phenylalanine or tryptophan, so a read error is the likely source. The rearrangement uses TRBV12-3 or TRBV12-4 and TRBJ2-6; D unclear. The CDR3 has 17 residues. Trimming shortened V by 1 base and J by 0 bases, and 10 bases separated the two germline ends. In nucleotides, the CDR3 is TGTGCCAGCAGTTTAGTCGGTGGGGTCTCTGGGGCCAACGTCCTGACTTGC. Translated, it gives CASSLVGGVSGANVLTC.

In the case of this clonotype: Given the absence of the conserved phenylalanine or tryptophan at the CDR3 end, a read error is likely. The CDR3 loop reads CASTRAGTAANEQFV. Here the CDR3 DNA reads TGTGCCAGCACTCGCGCCGGGACAGCCGCAAATGAGCAGTTCGTC. This chain connects TRBV6-5 to TRBJ2-1, with 7 positions matching TRBD1. This CDR3 has 15 residues. Unmatched junction bases numbered 13, after V lost 7 bases and J lost 7 bases. CDR1 MNHEY and CDR2 SVGAGI come from the germline V gene.

This clonotype was counted only a few times. The CDR3 DNA follows: TGTGCCAGCACTCCTCTAGTTGAGGGACGGGGCTATGGCTACACCTTC. Amino acids: CASTPLVEGRGYGYTF. This chain connects TRBV6-1 to TRBJ1-2; possible D gene TRBD1, 5 bases. With 7 bases removed from V and 4 bases from J, the gap between germline ends came to 22 bases. The length of the CDR3 is 16 residues. Germline CDR1 MNHNS, CDR2 SASEGT.

This chain uses TRBV7-8 with TRBJ2-7; D remains ambiguous. The CDR3 has 14 amino acids. Germline V gene data show CDR1 as SGHVS and CDR2 as FQNEAQ. The V and J ends lost 1 base and 1 base respectively, with 8 bases between them. CDR3 coding DNA: TGTGCCAGCAGCTTAGTTACGGATTCCTACGAGCAGTACTTC. This encodes CASSLVTDSYEQYF.

V usage is TRBV7-9 and J usage is TRBJ2-4, with TRBD2 matching over 7 bases. Per germline, CDR1 SEHNR and CDR2 FQNEAQ (reference sequence). The CDR3 is made up of 14 amino acids. The trim removed 5 bases at V and 11 bases at J, leaving 12 bases unmatched. DNA for the CDR3: TGTGCCAGCAGCGACCGTATACTAGCGTCAGTTCAGTACTTC. Encoded protein: CASSDRILASVQYF.

V and J are TRBV29-1 and TRBJ2-5, with D unresolved. CDR3 size: 14 residues. Trimming pared 2 bases from V and 5 bases from J, leaving 15 bases between. CDR1 and CDR2 from the germline V gene are SQVTM and ANQGSEA. The CDR3 spells CSVEQYQRTETQYF. The CDR3 DNA reads TGCAGCGTTGAACAATACCAGAGGACGGAGACCCAGTACTTC.

This clonotype was observed a handful of times. The chain joins TRBV12-3 or TRBV12-4 to TRBJ2-4; no reliable D call. The better agreement between TRBJ2-7 and the DNA end casts doubt on the J call. The CDR3 loop spans 14 amino acids. The CDR3 sequence: CASSASEQLYEQYF. The CDR3 coding sequence is TGTGCCAGCAGTGCCTCGGAGCAGCTATACGAGCAGTACTTC.

The J gene is TRBJ1-1, the V gene TRBV6-5, with D perhaps matching TRBD1 (5 bases). Germline V lookup: CDR1 MNHEY, CDR2 SVGAGI. CDR3 length: 12 amino acids. The ends were cut back, 11 bases at V and 5 bases at J, with 15 bases in the middle. The chain's CDR3 is CAALGVGTEAFF. The CDR3 region has the DNA TGTGCCGCACTGGGGGTGGGAACTGAAGCTTTCTTT.

CDR3 residues: CSARGATGDSRPFF. The DNA of the CDR3 is TGCAGTGCTAGAGGAGCAACGGGAGATTCTCGGCCGTTCTTC. The V and J genes are TRBV20-1 and TRBJ2-1; a weak D match, TRBD2 (6 bases). The V end was cut by 1 base, the J end by 15 bases, with 22 bases between. Germline V CDR1 and CDR2: DFQATT, SNEGSKA (reference sequence). The CDR3 contains 14 residues.

J is TRBJ2-5 and V is TRBV24-1; 7 bases align to TRBD1. TRBJ2-7 matches the DNA end more closely, so the J call is doubtful. In germline, CDR1 is KGHDR, CDR2 SFDVKD. The CDR3 has 14 residues. CDR3 in DNA: TGTGCCACCAGTAAGACAGGGACCGTAGGCGAGCAGTACTTC. Residues: CATSKTGTVGEQYF.